One and the same sample provided the 27 T cell receptor beta chains below, sequenced in a study of cytomegalovirus exposure and HLA in healthy donors. Repertoires were generated with immunoSEQ multiplex PCR, while TCRdb's copy carries only in-frame clones and drops some. The sample lists 110,000 to 150,000 clones, 91% occurring once. The sample was PBMCs. The receptors come from a man aged 18 to 30 in good health and CMV-seronegative.

The chain recombines TRBV18 with TRBJ1-1; D is unresolved. Germline CDR1 reads KGHSH; CDR2 reads LQKENI. CDR3 length: 15 residues. The ends were cut back, 5 bases at V and 3 bases at J, with 16 bases in the middle. The CDR3 DNA reads as TGTGCCAGCTCAACCCCTCCGTTTGGGCACACTGAAGCTTTCTTT. Translating it yields CASSTPPFGHTEAFF.

The V gene is TRBV5-1, the J gene TRBJ2-1; 8 bases fit TRBD2. Germline CDR1 reads SGHRS; CDR2 reads YFSETQ. The CDR3 is 15 amino acids. The ends lost 0 bases at V and 3 bases at J; junction bases unmatched: 2. CDR3 nucleotide sequence: TGCGCCAGCAGCTTGGTACGGGGGGGCTACAATGAGCAGTTCTTC. This encodes CASSLVRGGYNEQFF.

The chain uses TRBV11-3 and TRBJ2-7, with 7 bases that match TRBD2. Germline lookup yields CDR1 SGHNT and CDR2 YENEEA. The J segment lost 5 bases and the V segment lost 4 bases, leaving 5 bases of the junction unmatched. The CDR3 runs to 13 residues. Written as DNA, the CDR3 is TGTGCCAGCAGCTGGGGGACTACCAACGAGCAGTACGTC. It translates to CASSWGTTNEQYV.

The rearrangement uses TRBV7-9 and TRBJ1-1; a weak D match, TRBD1 (6 bases). Germline V gene lookup returns CDR1 SEHNR and CDR2 FQNEAQ (reference sequence). The CDR3 contains 16 residues. V was cut by 1 base and J by 10 bases, with 22 bases left in between. The CDR3 protein is CASSLVSDEQGRSAFF. CDR3 nucleotide sequence: TGTGCCAGCAGCTTAGTCTCTGATGAACAGGGAAGGTCAGCTTTCTTT.

DNA of the CDR3: TGTGCCTGGAGTGTACGAGCGGACAGGTTCCGTAATGAAAAACTGTTTTTT. Translation gives CAWSVRADRFRNEKLFF. The chain employs TRBV30 and TRBJ1-4; 7 positions match TRBD1. V lost 0 bases, J lost 4 bases, and 11 bases stayed unmatched. The germline CDR1 and CDR2 sequences are GTSNPN and SVGIG (reference sequence). There are 17 residues in the CDR3.

The chain combines TRBV5-1 with TRBJ1-2; 10 bases align to TRBD1. Germline V gene lookup returns CDR1 SGHRS and CDR2 YFSETQ. The CDR3 extends over 22 amino acids. J gave up 5 bases and V 3 bases, and 28 bases lay outside the gene matches. The CDR3 reads CASSSYNPKRQGAHSSLYGYTF. In DNA, the CDR3 is TGCGCCAGCAGCTCCTATAACCCGAAAAGACAGGGGGCTCATTCCTCCCTGTATGGCTACACCTTC.

The V call is TRBV10-3, the J call TRBJ1-2; TRBD1 matches at 9 bases. The CDR3 covers 15 residues. Germline values: CDR1 ENHRY, CDR2 SYGVKD. The V gene end was trimmed by 6 bases and the J gene end by 1 base; junction bases not matched to a gene: 6. CDR3 amino acids: CAISLATGGNYGYTF. CDR3 bases: TGTGCCATCAGCCTTGCGACAGGGGGTAACTATGGCTACACCTTC.

This clone was picked up a small number of times. The chain combines TRBV11-2 with TRBJ2-7; tentatively, D is TRBD2 (6 bases). Per the germline V gene, CDR1 is SGHAT and CDR2 is FQNNGV. CDR3 length: 15 residues. V was trimmed by 5 bases and J by 0 bases, leaving 14 bases between them. This chain's CDR3 is CASSAAGTRSYEQYF. The CDR3 DNA follows: TGTGCCAGCAGCGCGGCCGGGACTCGCTCCTACGAGCAGTACTTC.

This clone has more than one count but fewer than ten. The chain has TRBV6-1 and TRBJ2-7; maybe TRBD1 (6 bases). Per germline, CDR1 MNHNS and CDR2 SASEGT. The ends were cut back, 3 bases at V and 3 bases at J, with 12 bases in the middle. The length of the CDR3 is 14 residues. Here the CDR3 reads CASSDRTGIYEQYF. The CDR3, as DNA: TGTGCCAGCAGTGACCGAACAGGGATCTACGAGCAGTACTTC.

V and J are TRBV11-3 and TRBJ2-1, with 12 bases that match TRBD2. The germline gives CDR1 SGHNT, CDR2 YENEEA. Germline trimming cut 4 bases from V and 7 bases from J; bases unmatched to any gene: 14. The CDR3 sequence is 18 residues long. CDR3 sequence: CASSSASTSGGHLNEQFF. The CDR3 DNA reads as TGTGCCAGCAGCTCTGCCTCTACTAGCGGGGGGCATCTGAATGAGCAGTTCTTC.

This chain connects TRBV7-2 to TRBJ1-5; D is unresolved. Germline V gene data show CDR1 as SGHTA and CDR2 as FQGNSA. Trimming took off 2 bases at V and 3 bases at J, with 11 bases between the two ends. The CDR3 covers 15 residues. As DNA, the CDR3 is TGTGCCAGCAGCTTACGCCGCGGAGACAATCAGCCCCAGCATTTT. It is translated as CASSLRRGDNQPQHF.

This clone was recorded once. Sequence at one end of the junction differs from germline and may be a read error. The chain combines TRBV7-8 with TRBJ2-5, with 8 bases matching TRBD2. CDR3 length: 12 amino acids. The germline V gene encodes CDR1 SGHVS and CDR2 FQNEAQ. CDR3 protein: CASSTQREWFDF. CDR3 DNA sequence: TGTGCCAGCAGCACCCAGCGGGAGTGGTTCGACTTC.

The genes are TRBV6-1 and TRBJ2-7, with TRBD1 matching 9 bases. Trimming at V came to 7 bases and at J to 4 bases, leaving 2 bases not matched to a gene. The germline gives CDR1 MNHNS, CDR2 SASEGT. The CDR3 loop spans 12 amino acids. The CDR3 loop is CASNRGLYEQYF. The CDR3 coding sequence is TGTGCCAGCAACAGGGGGCTTTACGAGCAGTACTTC.

The chain has TRBV5-1 and TRBJ2-3; D may be TRBD2 (5 bases). V lost 3 bases, J lost 1 base, and 15 bases lay in between. CDR3 length equals 16 residues. Germline CDR1 SGHRS, CDR2 YFSETQ. The CDR3 DNA is TGCGCCAGCAGCTCCGGACTTGGACCCGGCACAGATACGCAGTATTTT. Its protein is CASSSGLGPGTDTQYF.

V and J are TRBV5-1 and TRBJ2-5; 11 nucleotides align to TRBD1. Trimming cost V 4 bases and J 4 bases; bases outside gene matches: 12. Germline V CDR1 and CDR2: SGHRS, YFSETQ. The CDR3 consists of 17 residues. The chain's CDR3 is CASSPLGTGGSGETQYF. CDR3 nucleotide sequence: TGCGCCAGCAGCCCCCTCGGGACAGGGGGTAGCGGAGAGACCCAGTACTTC.

The V and J genes are TRBV7-9 and TRBJ1-1; possible D gene TRBD1, 5 bases. V lost 3 bases and J 0 bases, leaving 20 bases between the germline ends. The CDR3 length is 18 residues. Germline V gene data show CDR1 as SEHNR and CDR2 as FQNEAQ (reference sequence). DNA of the CDR3: TGTGCCAGCAGCTTGCCACTAAGACGGGAGGGGATGAACACTGAAGCTTTCTTT. Translation: CASSLPLRREGMNTEAFF.

This clone was picked up many times. The J gene is TRBJ2-2, the V gene TRBV27; tentative D call: TRBD1 (5 bases). The germline V gene has CDR1 MNHEY and CDR2 SMNVEV (reference sequence). V lost 4 bases to trimming and J lost 6 bases, with 12 bases between them. This CDR3 is built from 14 residues. The CDR3: CASSSTQGSGELFF. CDR3 nucleotides: TGTGCCAGCAGTTCAACCCAGGGATCCGGGGAGCTGTTTTTT.

This chain joins TRBV10-3 and TRBJ2-3; TRBD1 agrees at 9 bases. V was pared by 8 bases and J by 0 bases, with 9 bases of the junction left unmatched. The CDR3 length is 16 residues. The V gene's germline CDR1 is ENHRY and CDR2 SYGVKD. The CDR3 DNA follows: TGTGCCATCCAAACCGGGACAGGGCCTAGCACAGATACGCAGTATTTT. This codes for CAIQTGTGPSTDTQYF.

The genes are TRBV5-1 and TRBJ2-7; TRBD1 matches 7 bases. In germline, CDR1 is SGHRS, CDR2 YFSETQ. The CDR3 contains 13 residues. J lost 4 bases, V lost 4 bases, and 5 bases had no gene match. DNA of the CDR3: TGCGCCAGCAGCCTTAAACAGGGGTACGAGCAGTACGTC. Translation: CASSLKQGYEQYV.

The chain couples TRBV23-1 to TRBJ1-1; tentatively, D is TRBD1 (6 bases). TRBV23-1 falls under the ORF class, with uncertain function. CDR3 length: 13 amino acids. The V and J ends lost 0 bases and 6 bases respectively, with 8 bases between them. CDR3 nucleotide sequence: TGCGCCAGCAGTCAATCAGGGGGTTCTGAAGCTTTCTTT. This translates into CASSQSGGSEAFF.

CDR3 sequence reads: CASSRWGDSYNEQFF. The CDR3 bases are TGTGCCAGCAGCCGTTGGGGGGACTCCTACAATGAGCAGTTCTTC. The V and J genes are TRBV11-3 and TRBJ2-1, with D possibly matching TRBD2 (6 bases). V shed 5 bases and J shed 0 bases, with 11 bases lying between them. There are 15 residues in the CDR3. Germline V lookup: CDR1 SGHNT, CDR2 YENEEA.

The chain carries TRBV12-5 and TRBJ1-5; D is unresolved. This CDR3 has 17 residues. V was pared by 6 bases and J by 1 base, with 19 bases between. Germline CDR1 is LGHNT and CDR2 is FRNRAP. CDR3 bases: TGTGCTAGTGGCTCGGGGAGGGTAGTGGCAAGCAATCAGCCCCAGCATTTT. This gives the protein CASGSGRVVASNQPQHF.

This clone was seen more than once but under ten times. This chain joins TRBV2 and TRBJ2-2, with TRBD2 matching 15 bases. Germline lookup yields CDR1 SNHLY and CDR2 FYNNEI. The CDR3 totals 15 residues. Trimming took 6 bases from V and 15 from J; bases not matched to a gene: 11. CDR3 in DNA: TGTGCCAGCAGCCTAGGGGGACTAGCGGGAGGAACGGTGTTTTTT. It translates to CASSLGGLAGGTVFF.

The gene calls are TRBV30 and TRBJ2-7; unclear D gene. The length of the CDR3 is 11 residues. V was shortened by 0 bases and J by 4 bases, with 4 bases between the two germline ends. Germline lookup yields CDR1 GTSNPN and CDR2 SVGIG (reference sequence). The CDR3 reads CAWSVRYEQYF. CDR3 sequence (DNA): TGTGCCTGGAGTGTGAGGTACGAGCAGTACTTC. Full variable domain (rest looked up from reference TRBV30 and TRBJ2-7): SQTIHQWPATLVQPVGSPLSLECTVEGTSNPNLYWYRQAAGRGLQLLFYSVGIGQISSEVPQNLSASRPQDRQFILSSKKLLLSDSGFYLCAWSVRYEQYFGPGTRLTVT.

The chain is built from TRBV7-2 and TRBJ2-1; 9 bases agree with TRBD1. The CDR3 spans 14 residues. From germline, CDR1 is SGHTA and CDR2 FQGNSA. V lost 2 bases and J lost 9; bases outside the gene matches: 5. The CDR3 nucleotides read TGTGCCAGCAGCTTACGGGACAGGGAGGTTGAGCAGTTCTTC. It codes for CASSLRDREVEQFF.

The chain couples TRBV11-3 to TRBJ2-1; TRBD1 is a possible D gene (6 bases). Trimming stripped 8 bases from V and 2 bases from J, with 25 bases between. CDR3 length: 18 residues. Germline V gives CDR1 SGHNT, CDR2 YENEEA. CDR3 DNA: TGTGCCAGCGCCGTTAGGGGGAAACTCGGGACACCCTACAATGAGCAGTTCTTC. Translation: CASAVRGKLGTPYNEQFF.

For this clone: Other DNA sequences from this sample encode an identical CDR3 as well. CDR3 protein: CASSAGRQETQYF. CDR3 coding DNA: TGTGCCAGTAGTGCGGGGCGGCAAGAGACCCAGTACTTC. The V gene is TRBV19, the J gene TRBJ2-5; D is possibly TRBD2 (6 bases). The CDR3 runs to 13 residues. In germline, CDR1 is LNHDA, CDR2 SQIVND (reference sequence). Trimming removed 5 bases from V and 2 bases from J, with 9 bases in between.